The rows below give T cell receptor beta chains drawn from one sample of a study of liver allograft versus peripheral blood T cells. TCRdb reprocessed the reads via MiXCR and lists one record per CDR3 protein. The sample contains about 5,100 distinct CDR3 sequences, 15% to 20% of which appear only once. The receptors stem from a human patient who had a liver transplant. Some T cells may be provided by the graft donor. Each CDR3 is given with its conserved first and last residue. The order of the fields is CDR3 protein, CDR3 DNA, D gene, clone size, J gene, V gene. A D gene is named only where the DNA matches it firmly. Expanded clones get a size class; other rows say once, few or many, or leave the size out.

CDR3 protein: CASSYGTRDTGELFF
CDR3 DNA: TGTGCCAGCAGTTATGGGACTAGAGACACCGGGGAGCTGTTTTTT
D gene: TRBD2
clone size: few
J gene: TRBJ2-2
V gene: TRBV5-6

CDR3 protein: CASSYFAGRQPQHF
CDR3 DNA: TGTGCCAGCAGTTACTTCGCAGGGCGTCAGCCCCAGCATTTT
D gene: .
clone size: few
J gene: TRBJ1-5
V gene: TRBV6-5

CDR3 protein: CASSLWTTSYEQYF
CDR3 DNA: TGTGCCAGCAGCCTATGGACTACCTCCTACGAGCAGTACTTC
D gene: .
clone size: few
J gene: TRBJ2-7
V gene: TRBV7-9

CDR3 protein: CASSAQRTGGHSYEQYF
CDR3 DNA: TGTGCCAGCAGCGCCCAAAGGACAGGGGGACACTCCTACGAGCAGTACTTC
D gene: TRBD1
clone size: .
J gene: TRBJ2-7
V gene: TRBV7-9

CDR3 protein: CSARDRGLPSYEQYF
CDR3 DNA: TGCAGTGCGAGGGACAGGGGGCTCCCTTCCTACGAGCAGTACTTC
D gene: TRBD1
clone size: .
J gene: TRBJ2-7
V gene: TRBV20-1

CDR3 protein: CATGLADYEQYF
CDR3 DNA: TGTGCCACTGGACTAGCGGACTACGAGCAGTACTTC
D gene: TRBD2
clone size: few
J gene: TRBJ2-7
V gene: TRBV19

CDR3 protein: CASSLAGFDTEAFF
CDR3 DNA: TGTGCCAGCAGCTTAGCCGGGTTTGACACTGAAGCTTTCTTT
D gene: .
clone size: .
J gene: TRBJ1-1
V gene: TRBV5-6

CDR3 protein: CSVEQEPGFF
CDR3 DNA: TGCAGCGTGGAGCAAGAACCGGGCTTCTTC
D gene: .
clone size: many
J gene: TRBJ2-1
V gene: TRBV29-1

CDR3 protein: CSVEDGQGRSGNTIYF
CDR3 DNA: TGCAGCGTTGAAGATGGACAGGGGCGATCTGGAAACACCATATATTTT
D gene: TRBD1
clone size: medium-sized
J gene: TRBJ1-3
V gene: TRBV29-1

CDR3 protein: CASSLVGTAPSYEQYF
CDR3 DNA: TGTGCCAGCAGTTTAGTCGGGACAGCCCCTTCGTACGAGCAGTACTTC
D gene: TRBD1
clone size: few
J gene: TRBJ2-7
V gene: TRBV28

CDR3 protein: CATSRDREGFNEKLFF
CDR3 DNA: TGTGCCACCAGCAGAGATCGAGAGGGTTTTAATGAAAAACTGTTTTTT
D gene: .
clone size: medium-sized
J gene: TRBJ1-4
V gene: TRBV15

CDR3 protein: CASSLGTGGTYNTEAFF
CDR3 DNA: TGTGCCAGCAGCCTCGGGACAGGGGGCACCTACAACACTGAAGCTTTCTTT
D gene: TRBD1
clone size: .
J gene: TRBJ1-1
V gene: TRBV7-9

CDR3 protein: CASSVRSELEKLFF
CDR3 DNA: TGTGCCAGTAGTGTCAGGTCAGAGTTGGAAAAACTGTTTTTT
D gene: .
clone size: .
J gene: TRBJ1-4
V gene: TRBV19

CDR3 protein: CASTTGPANEQFF
CDR3 DNA: TGTGCCAGCACTACGGGACCAGCAAATGAGCAGTTCTTC
D gene: .
clone size: many
J gene: TRBJ2-1
V gene: TRBV27

CDR3 protein: CASSPTSGRTDTQYF
CDR3 DNA: TGTGCCAGCAGCCCGACTAGCGGGAGGACAGATACGCAGTATTTT
D gene: TRBD2
clone size: .
J gene: TRBJ2-3
V gene: TRBV7-9

CDR3 protein: CASSLLNPNTEAFF
CDR3 DNA: TGTGCCAGCAGTTTACTTAATCCGAACACTGAAGCTTTCTTT
D gene: .
clone size: .
J gene: TRBJ1-1
V gene: TRBV27

CDR3 protein: CASIDMNTEAFF
CDR3 DNA: TGTGCCAGTATAGATATGAACACTGAAGCTTTCTTT
D gene: .
clone size: .
J gene: TRBJ1-1
V gene: TRBV19

CDR3 protein: CASSIRGDEQFF
CDR3 DNA: TGTGCCAGTAGTATTCGGGGCGATGAGCAGTTCTTC
D gene: .
clone size: many
J gene: TRBJ2-1
V gene: TRBV19

CDR3 protein: CASSHGTAYGYTF
CDR3 DNA: TGTGCCAGCAGCCACGGGACAGCCTATGGCTACACCTTC
D gene: TRBD1
clone size: .
J gene: TRBJ1-2
V gene: TRBV7-9

CDR3 protein: CASSWRGRANYGYTF
CDR3 DNA: TGTGCCAGCAGTTGGCGGGGGAGAGCTAACTATGGCTACACCTTC
D gene: .
clone size: many
J gene: TRBJ1-2
V gene: TRBV27

CDR3 protein: CASSWSQYQETQYF
CDR3 DNA: TGTGCCAGCAGTTGGTCCCAGTACCAAGAGACCCAGTACTTC
D gene: .
clone size: once
J gene: TRBJ2-5
V gene: TRBV12-3/TRBV12-4

CDR3 protein: CASSLTGDEKLFF
CDR3 DNA: TGTGCCAGCAGTTTAACCGGGGATGAAAAACTGTTTTTT
D gene: .
clone size: .
J gene: TRBJ1-4
V gene: TRBV27

CDR3 protein: CASSLVEDYYGYTF
CDR3 DNA: TGTGCCAGCAGCTTGGTGGAGGATTACTATGGCTACACCTTC
D gene: .
clone size: .
J gene: TRBJ1-2
V gene: TRBV5-4

CDR3 protein: CASSTIPGTLDTGELFF
CDR3 DNA: TGTGCCAGCAGTACCATCCCCGGGACTCTTGACACCGGGGAGCTGTTTTTT
D gene: .
clone size: few
J gene: TRBJ2-2
V gene: TRBV28

CDR3 protein: CASSWVPGQGHEKLFF
CDR3 DNA: TGTGCCAGCAGTTGGGTCCCGGGACAGGGCCATGAAAAACTGTTTTTT
D gene: TRBD1
clone size: few
J gene: TRBJ1-4
V gene: TRBV6-5

CDR3 protein: CASSLSSGSYEQYF
CDR3 DNA: TGTGCCAGCAGCTTGTCTAGCGGGAGTTACGAGCAGTACTTC
D gene: TRBD2
clone size: medium-sized
J gene: TRBJ2-7
V gene: TRBV13

CDR3 protein: CATSTAGVADTQYF
CDR3 DNA: TGTGCCACCAGTACGGCGGGAGTGGCAGATACGCAGTATTTT
D gene: TRBD2
clone size: .
J gene: TRBJ2-3
V gene: TRBV24-1

CDR3 protein: CASSARTGGHTEAFF
CDR3 DNA: TGTGCCAGCAGCGCGAGGACAGGGGGCCACACTGAAGCTTTCTTT
D gene: TRBD1
clone size: few
J gene: TRBJ1-1
V gene: TRBV11-3

CDR3 protein: CASSFGGRSHYEQYF
CDR3 DNA: TGTGCCAGCAGCTTCGGGGGGCGGTCCCACTACGAGCAGTACTTC
D gene: .
clone size: few
J gene: TRBJ2-7
V gene: TRBV7-9